Presented here are 18 T cell receptor beta chains from one specimen sequenced in a study of regulatory and conventional T cells in RAG deficiency. The method was immunoSEQ multiplex PCR; TCRdb's version includes in-frame clones alone and lacks a portion of them. The data hold 30,000 to 40,000 clones, with around 89% observed a single time. This sample also appeared in a second study, on regulatory T cells. That paper states: The primer mix had 52 TRBV and 13 TRBJ primers.

Material for sequencing was CD8+ T cells sorted from blood. The receptors were gathered from a human donor in good health.

The chain employs TRBV18 and TRBJ1-5; D gene unclear. Germline assignment: CDR1 KGHSH and CDR2 LQKENI. This CDR3 is 15 amino acids long. The germline V and J ends were trimmed by 3 bases and 5 bases, with 14 bases remaining between them. CDR3 amino acids: CASSPTPSTYQPQHF. The DNA for the CDR3 is TGTGCCAGCTCACCGACACCGTCAACTTATCAGCCCCAGCATTTT.

The chain employs TRBV9 and TRBJ1-5; D unclear. CDR3 length: 15 amino acids. Per the germline V gene, CDR1 is SGDLS and CDR2 is YYNGEE. Trimming removed 0 bases at V and 0 bases at J, with 7 bases between. The CDR3 spells CASSVEGLSNQPQHF. In DNA, the CDR3 is TGTGCCAGCAGCGTAGAAGGGCTTAGCAATCAGCCCCAGCATTTT.

The chain uses TRBV6-1 and TRBJ2-2; either TRBD1 or TRBD2 may supply D (5 bases each). Trimming shortened V by 2 bases and J by 5 bases, and 12 bases separated the two germline ends. CDR1 and CDR2 from the germline V gene are MNHNS and SASEGT. The CDR3 length is 15 residues. CDR3 nucleotides: TGTGCCAGCAGTGAACCGGGACGGAGAACCGGGGAGCTGTTTTTT. It is translated as CASSEPGRRTGELFF.

This chain connects TRBV5-1 to TRBJ2-5; D is unresolved. V lost 0 bases to trimming and J lost 1 base, with 4 bases between them. Germline V gene data show CDR1 as SGHRS and CDR2 as YFSETQ. The CDR3 length is 13 residues. The CDR3 reads CASSLVPQETQYF. The CDR3 bases are TGCGCCAGCAGCTTGGTCCCCCAAGAGACCCAGTACTTC.

Only one count was recorded for this clone. The genes are TRBV10-3 and TRBJ1-1; TRBD1 aligns across 7 bases. V trimming: 8 bases; J trimming: 7 bases; junction bases outside the gene matches: 1. The germline V gene encodes CDR1 ENHRY and CDR2 SYGVKD. This CDR3 is built from 10 residues. CDR3 protein: CAIGDSEAFF. The CDR3 DNA sequence: TGTGCCATCGGGGACAGTGAAGCTTTCTTT.

This chain joins TRBV30 and TRBJ2-1, with D unresolved. The CDR3 runs to 12 residues. The V gene's germline CDR1 is GTSNPN and CDR2 SVGIG (reference sequence). V lost 4 bases, J lost 7 bases, and 11 bases lay in between. CDR3: CAWMQAANEQFF. DNA for the CDR3: TGTGCCTGGATGCAGGCGGCTAATGAGCAGTTCTTC.

This clone came up once. CDR3 sequence: CASSLGGQGNTIYF. For the CDR3, the DNA is TGCGCCAGCAGCTTGGGGGGCCAAGGAAACACCATATATTTT. V and J are TRBV5-1 and TRBJ1-3, with a tentative D call TRBD1 (5 bases). The V gene lost 0 bases and the J gene lost 4 bases, with 8 bases spanning the gap. The germline CDR1 and CDR2 sequences are SGHRS and YFSETQ. The CDR3 has 14 residues. The complete variable domain, with remaining parts taken from reference TRBV5-1 and TRBJ1-3, reads KAGVTQTPRYLIKTRGQQVTLSCSPISGHRSVSWYQQTPGQGLQFLFEYFSETQRNKGNFPGRFSGRQFSNSRSEMNVSTLELGDSALYLCASSLGGQGNTIYFGEGSWLTVV.

The V and J genes are TRBV27 and TRBJ2-6; no definite D call. This CDR3 contains 13 residues. The V gene's germline CDR1 is MNHEY and CDR2 SMNVEV (reference sequence). Trimming shortened V by 5 bases and J by 2 bases, and 4 bases separated the two germline ends. For the CDR3, the DNA is TGTGCCAGCAGTCCTCCTGGGGCCAACGTCCTGACTTTC. Its translation: CASSPPGANVLTF.

The V gene is TRBV11-2, the J gene TRBJ1-5, with 9 bases aligning to TRBD1. Germline trimming cut 1 base from V and 7 bases from J; bases unmatched to any gene: 11. The CDR3 consists of 17 residues. The germline CDR1 and CDR2 sequences are SGHAT and FQNNGV. Here the CDR3 reads CASSLVGGDRERQPQHF. The DNA for the CDR3 is TGTGCCAGCAGCTTAGTCGGCGGGGACAGGGAACGGCAGCCCCAGCATTTT. The variable domain in full, with the rest retrieved from reference TRBV11-2 and TRBJ1-5, is EAGVAQSPRYKIIEKRQSVAFWCNPISGHATLYWYQQILGQGPKLLIQFQNNGVVDDSQLPKDRFSAERLKGVDSTLKIQPAKLEDSAVYLCASSLVGGDRERQPQHFGDGTRLSIL.

V and J are TRBV19 and TRBJ2-1; the match to TRBD2 covers 7 bases. CDR1 LNHDA and CDR2 SQIVND come from the germline V gene (reference sequence). V was pared by 7 bases and J by 8 bases, with 20 bases of the junction left unmatched. The length of the CDR3 is 17 residues. CDR3 coding DNA: TGTGCCAGTACTAACCTCAGCTTTGGCGGGGGTAAGGATGAGCAGTTCTTC. It codes for CASTNLSFGGGKDEQFF.

CDR3 residues: CASSLLSTYEQYF. DNA of the CDR3: TGCGCCAGCAGCTTACTTTCTACCTACGAGCAGTACTTC. This sequence joins TRBV5-1 and TRBJ2-7; D is undetermined. The germline gives CDR1 SGHRS, CDR2 YFSETQ. The CDR3 runs 13 residues. V lost 2 bases and J lost 2, with 8 bases in between.

The chain has TRBV29-1 and TRBJ2-5, with D perhaps matching TRBD2 (6 bases). There are 12 residues in the CDR3. With 6 bases removed from V and 5 bases from J, the gap between germline ends came to 13 bases. Germline values: CDR1 SQVTM, CDR2 ANQGSEA. CDR3 region: CSVADGGETQYF. CDR3 nucleotide sequence: TGCAGCGTCGCGGACGGAGGGGAGACCCAGTACTTC.

V usage is TRBV2 and J usage is TRBJ1-2, with 7 bases identical to TRBD1. CDR3 length: 13 amino acids. The germline gives CDR1 SNHLY, CDR2 FYNNEI. V shed 11 bases, J shed 6 bases, and the junction held 12 bases outside the gene matches. CDR3 DNA: TGTGCCGTCCGGGAGACAGGGAGTAATGGCTACACCTTC. This codes for CAVRETGSNGYTF.

The chain joins TRBV19 to TRBJ1-6; D gene uncertain. The length of the CDR3 is 15 residues. V lost 6 bases, J lost 0 bases, and 9 bases lay in between. The germline V gene encodes CDR1 LNHDA and CDR2 SQIVND (reference sequence). The DNA of the CDR3 is TGTGCCAGTAGGGGAAGTAGCTCCTATAATTCACCCCTCCACTTT. It codes for CASRGSSSYNSPLHF.

The chain combines TRBV11-2 with TRBJ2-7; 11 bases are a match to TRBD2. Germline CDR1 SGHAT, CDR2 FQNNGV. The V segment lost 2 bases and the J segment 3 bases; nucleotides outside the gene matches: 3. The CDR3 consists of 15 residues. The CDR3 sequence: CASSLSTSGNYEQYF. In nucleotides, the CDR3 is TGTGCCAGCAGCTTATCGACTAGCGGGAACTACGAGCAGTACTTC. Filled out from reference TRBV11-2 and TRBJ2-7, the complete variable domain reads EAGVAQSPRYKIIEKRQSVAFWCNPISGHATLYWYQQILGQGPKLLIQFQNNGVVDDSQLPKDRFSAERLKGVDSTLKIQPAKLEDSAVYLCASSLSTSGNYEQYFGPGTRLTVT.

This chain joins TRBV14 and TRBJ2-2, with a weak D call TRBD2 (6 bases). Germline V gene sequence: CDR1 SGHDN, CDR2 FVKESK. The CDR3 is 16 amino acids. The V gene lost 4 bases and the J gene lost 7 bases, with 19 bases spanning the gap. DNA for the CDR3: TGTGCCAGCAGCCGACCAAGCTCGGGGGACGACGGGGAGCTGTTTTTT. Its protein is CASSRPSSGDDGELFF.

The chain uses TRBV7-8 and TRBJ2-7, with 8 positions matching TRBD1. The V gene end was trimmed by 1 base and the J gene end by 9 bases; junction bases not matched to a gene: 2. There are 12 residues in the CDR3. Germline CDR1 reads SGHVS; CDR2 reads FQNEAQ. Here the CDR3 reads CASSLGGTGQYF. CDR3 nucleotides: TGTGCCAGCAGCTTAGGGGGGACAGGGCAGTACTTC.

This clone appeared a single time. This chain links TRBV5-1 with TRBJ1-3, with D unclear. This CDR3 has 15 residues. Germline CDR1 and CDR2: SGHRS and YFSETQ. Trimming stripped 4 bases from V and 2 bases from J, with 13 bases between. CDR3 coding DNA: TGCGCCAGCAGCACGATGGGTTTGACTGGAAACACCATATATTTT. Its translation is CASSTMGLTGNTIYF.